The sequence of this T cell receptor (beta chain) was determined in a study of T cell changes during pregnancy in multiple sclerosis (dated by TCRdb to the late 2010s). About the study as a whole: The study looked at changes in the T cell repertoire across pregnancy in women with multiple sclerosis.

Libraries were prepared through the immunoSEQ multiplex PCR assay. TCRdb mirrors the immuneACCESS table, restricted to in-frame sequences. Some clones are absent from its copies; in checked studies, under half trace to an unresolved V gene, and the reason for the others is unknown. This sample gives about 98,000 clones in total; 92% of them show up just once. Roughly 2% of the sample is taken by the ten largest. Comments on this clone: Its antigen is still unknown. Base qualities are not provided; no much larger clone lies one nucleotide away.

From cysteine to phenylalanine, the CDR3 is 13 amino acids long. Just the 39-base CDR3 DNA is kept, in frame starting at base 1. V is cut by 6 bases and J by 0 bases, and the space between the germline ends is 8 bases. CDR1 KGHSH and CDR2 LQKENI were looked up in the germline V gene. The input for sequencing was peripheral blood, taken after pregnancy. This clonotype was sampled from a female donor in good health, enrolled as a control in a pregnancy study. The chain is encoded by TRBV18 joined to TRBJ1-2, and perhaps TRBD1 as D gene, on 5 matching bases. The nucleotide sequence reads TGTGCCAGCTCGGGCAGGGCTAACTATGGCTACACCTTC. Protein translation: CASSGRANYGYTF.